This is a list of T cell receptor beta chains from one sample in a study of blood T cells in healthy people across ages. TCRdb re-analysed the 5' RACE reads in MiXCR, keeping a single row per CDR3 protein. Of about 640,000 distinct CDR3 sequences listed, around two fifths are singletons. The specimen sequenced was blood. All receptors come from an elderly man in good health. Both conserved end residues are part of each CDR3. The D gene is left open where the match is weak. Rows give clone size only sometimes, using once, few, many, or a class for an expanded clone.

j_call	d_call	v_call	clone_size	cdr3_nt	cdr3_aa
TRBJ1-3	-	TRBV7-8	few	TGTGCCAGCAGCTTACGTCGGGAAAGCTCTGGAAACACCATATATTTT	CASSLRRESSGNTIYF
TRBJ2-7	-	TRBV20-1	-	TGCAGTGCTAGAGATCGACTAGTATCTGGTCTCAATGAGCAGTACTTC	CSARDRLVSGLNEQYF
TRBJ2-3	-	TRBV4-3	many	TGCGCCAGCAGCCAAGATTGGGCCCGGGATACGCAGTATTTT	CASSQDWARDTQYF
TRBJ2-7	-	TRBV6-2/TRBV6-3	-	TGTGCCAGCGGTTTTTGGCGGGTAGGATCCCACGAGCAGTACTTC	CASGFWRVGSHEQYF
TRBJ1-5	-	TRBV20-1	-	TGCAGTGCTGAAGGGGAACCCGGCGGTCAGCCCCAGCATTTT	CSAEGEPGGQPQHF
TRBJ2-7	TRBD2	TRBV20-1	few	TGCAGTGCCACCGGGACTAGCGAATCCTACGAGCAGTACTTC	CSATGTSESYEQYF
TRBJ2-1	-	TRBV5-4	few	TGTGCCAGCAGCTTCGATAGGGGAACGTACAATGAGCAGTTCTTC	CASSFDRGTYNEQFF
TRBJ2-4	-	TRBV5-1	-	TGCGCCAGCAGCTTGTTCCAAGAGCAGTACTTC	CASSLFQEQYF
TRBJ2-7	-	TRBV6-5	-	TGTGCCAGCAGTCGAAGCCCCGATTACGAGCAGTACTTC	CASSRSPDYEQYF
TRBJ1-2	-	TRBV29-1	few	TGCAGCGTTGATAGTGGCAGGGATAACTATGGCTACACCTTC	CSVDSGRDNYGYTF
TRBJ1-2	-	TRBV7-2	few	TGTGCCAGCAGCTTGGCAGGGCGCTATGGCTACACCTTC	CASSLAGRYGYTF
TRBJ2-3	TRBD2	TRBV5-6	-	TGTGCCAGCAGCTTGGGTCGGGGGGGCTATCGGCAGTATTTT	CASSLGRGGYRQYF
TRBJ2-1	TRBD2	TRBV7-9	-	TGTGCCAGCAGCTTTGTACGGGGGGGCCCCAATGAGCAGTTCTTC	CASSFVRGGPNEQFF
TRBJ2-4	-	TRBV5-6	-	TGTGCCAGCAGCTTGCCTCAGGGTAGGGCGGACATTCAGTACTTC	CASSLPQGRADIQYF
TRBJ2-7	-	TRBV7-9	-	TGTGCCAGCAGCTTTTCCGCGACAGGAGCCTACGAGCAGTACTTC	CASSFSATGAYEQYF
TRBJ2-7	TRBD1	TRBV30	-	TGTGCCTGGTTTGACAGGGGTCAATACGAGCAGTACTTC	CAWFDRGQYEQYF
TRBJ2-7	-	TRBV29-1	-	TGCAGCGCCCAACTTAAGACGGGGAAGGACTACGAGCAGTACTTT	CSAQLKTGKDYEQYF
TRBJ2-3	TRBD1	TRBV12-3/TRBV12-4	-	TGTGCCAGCAGCCGGGGGACAGGGAATACAGATACGCGGTATTTT	CASSRGTGNTDTRYF
TRBJ1-2	-	TRBV6-6	many	TGTGCCAGTCGGAGTCTTTCGAACTATGGCTACACCTTC	CASRSLSNYGYTF
TRBJ1-2	-	TRBV7-8	-	TGTGCCAGCAGCTTAGGGGGGGTTGATGACTATGGCTACACCTTC	CASSLGGVDDYGYTF
TRBJ1-6	-	TRBV7-2	-	TGTGCCAGCAGCACTGGAAGGTCCCTCCACTTT	CASSTGRSLHF
TRBJ2-7	-	TRBV7-3	many	TGTGCCAGCAGCTTAATCCGGGCTGTCCGGTTGTGCGAGCAGTACTTC	CASSLIRAVRLCEQYF
TRBJ2-3	-	TRBV11-2	few	TGTGCCAGCAGCTCGCACACGCGGGGTAGCACAGATACGCAGTATTTT	CASSSHTRGSTDTQYF